This TCR beta chain was identified in a study of identical twins. Study results and caveats: Zero-insertion analyses might be partly confounded by invariant T cells like MAIT and iNKT.

MiXCR, applied by TCRdb to the 5' RACE reads, yields one record per CDR3 protein. Of 570,000 or so distinct CDR3 sequences detected, over 8.5% appear once; the ten largest clones hold more than 2.5%. From germline, CDR1 is SGHTA and CDR2 FQGNSA. This CDR3 is built from 15 residues. The V end was cut by 2 bases, the J end by 4 bases, with 13 bases between. There are many counts of this clonotype. Its antigen is still unknown. These data are also associated with another study on yellow fever vaccine responses in identical twins.

The sequence was collected from a woman aged 18-29 years in good health. The chain carries TRBV7-2 and TRBJ2-3, with D tentatively TRBD1 or TRBD2 (7 bases each). The sample taken for sequencing was PBMCs. Here the CDR3 DNA reads TGTGCCAGCAGCTTAAGGCAGGGGGGGGCAGATACGCAGTATTTT. It codes for CASSLRQGGADTQYF.